The sequence of this T cell receptor beta chain was determined in a study of radiation and T cells in renal cell carcinoma. Germline-derived CDR1 and CDR2 are SGHVS and FQNEAQ. This CDR3 spans 13 amino acids. V gave up 5 bases and J gave up 2 bases, with 10 bases separating them. The repertoire was sequenced with immunoSEQ multiplex PCR; TCRdb's copy has only in-frame clones and lacks some. The table lists just under 150,000 clones, about 88% of them singletons. Regarding time point: blood 4 weeks post-SBRT, at nephrectomy. Treatment specified: 15 Gy SBRT to primary tumor, nephrectomy 4 weeks later. This renal cell carcinoma was of the clear cell type.

The material was blood, obtained from a patient whose treatment included radiotherapy and nephrectomy. The origin of this receptor is a woman aged 45-59 years with renal cell carcinoma. This chain uses TRBV7-8 with TRBJ2-7; D unresolved. The DNA for the CDR3 is TGTGCCAGCAGCCGTCAGATGGCCTACGAGCAGTACTTC. It encodes CASSRQMAYEQYF.